The clone carrying this TCR beta chain was recorded many times. The antigen is undetermined. TCRdb independently ran MiXCR on the 5' RACE reads; one entry per CDR3 protein. The sample has 200,000 to 250,000 distinct CDR3 sequences; about an eighth are singletons. The source of the sample is a study of identical twins. The V end lost 7 bases, the J end lost 5 bases, and 17 bases lay between the germline ends. Looked up from germline, CDR1 is SQVTM and CDR2 is ANQGSEA. CDR3 size: 13 residues. Study-level points and caveats: When twins shared out-of-frame alpha sequences, those sequences had excess low generation probability. Twins shared beta out-of-frame sequences in excess, but this excess was weaker. Conclusions leaned on cross-sectional statistical analysis and did not track the same donors over time.

The same data also went into a second study, on yellow fever vaccine responses in identical twins.

The chain couples TRBV29-1 to TRBJ2-5; the D gene is possibly TRBD2 (6 bases). The sample was memory (CD45RO+) T cells sorted from blood. This receptor was identified in a woman aged 18 to 35 in good health. This CDR3 reads CSGDRGLGETQYF. The CDR3 DNA reads TGCAGCGGGGACCGGGGGTTGGGGGAGACCCAGTACTTC.